The 24 T cell receptor beta chains below were found in one sample sequenced in a study. TCRdb processed the reads anew with MiXCR; each CDR3 protein has one entry. The data show some 4,000 distinct CDR3 sequences, 7% to 9% seen once. Sequenced sample: CD4+ T cells from synovial fluid. These TCRs come from a human donor with rheumatoid arthritis.

This clonotype was counted a few times. The genes are TRBV12-3 or TRBV12-4 and TRBJ1-2; no firm D call. The ends were cut back, 3 bases at V and 1 base at J, with 6 bases in the middle. This CDR3 has 13 residues. CDR3 amino acids: CASSFGSNYGYTF. CDR3 in DNA: TGTGCCAGCAGTTTCGGGAGTAACTATGGCTACACCTTC.

This clonotype appeared many times. This sequence joins TRBV2 and TRBJ1-5; D is unclear. Germline V gives CDR1 SNHLY, CDR2 FYNNEI. The length of the CDR3 is 13 residues. V gave up 2 bases and J gave up 6 bases, with 8 bases separating them. CDR3 sequence reads: CASSEQLGQPQHF. CDR3 sequence (DNA): TGTGCCAGCAGTGAACAGTTGGGTCAGCCCCAGCATTTT.

This clonotype is medium-sized within its sample. This chain connects TRBV5-1 to TRBJ2-5; the match to TRBD2 covers 9 bases. The J segment lost 5 bases and the V segment lost 1 base, leaving 6 bases of the junction unmatched. This CDR3 contains 15 residues. Germline CDR1 is SGHRS and CDR2 is YFSETQ. The CDR3 DNA is TGCGCCAGCAGCTTGTTAGCGGGAGAAGGGGAGACCCAGTACTTC. This sequence encodes CASSLLAGEGETQYF.

This clonotype showed up many times. The chain couples TRBV6-1 to TRBJ2-4; the D gene is possibly TRBD1 (6 bases). V shed 4 bases and J shed 0 bases, with 7 bases lying between them. The V gene's germline CDR1 is MNHNS and CDR2 SASEGT. CDR3 size: 14 residues. The CDR3 region has the DNA TGTGCCAGCAGTGTACAGGGAGCCAAAAACATTCAGTACTTC. Amino acids: CASSVQGAKNIQYF.

This clonotype was picked up a small number of times. The chain joins TRBV6-1 to TRBJ2-3; D is possibly TRBD1 or TRBD2 (5 bases each). This CDR3 is 12 amino acids long. Germline V gene sequence: CDR1 MNHNS, CDR2 SASEGT. V gave up 1 base and J gave up 8 bases, with 7 bases separating them. CDR3 sequence: CASSEVGVTQYF. The CDR3, as DNA: TGTGCCAGCAGTGAAGTGGGGGTTACGCAGTATTTT.

By sample share, this clonotype is medium-sized. This chain joins TRBV7-9 and TRBJ1-2, with D hard to call. V lost 5 bases and J lost 0, with 4 bases in between. Germline V gene lookup returns CDR1 SEHNR and CDR2 FQNEAQ (reference sequence). The length of the CDR3 is 12 residues. The DNA of the CDR3 is TGTGCCAGCAGCCCAGCTAACTATGGCTACACCTTC. Residues: CASSPANYGYTF.

This clonotype was counted ten times or more. V gene TRBV2 combines with J gene TRBJ2-1; TRBD1 matches at 12 bases. Trimming at V came to 3 bases and at J to 4 bases, leaving 1 base not matched to a gene. Germline values: CDR1 SNHLY, CDR2 FYNNEI. The CDR3 covers 15 residues. The CDR3 spells CASSEGQGAYNEQFF. The CDR3 DNA sequence: TGTGCCAGCAGTGAGGGACAGGGGGCTTACAATGAGCAGTTCTTC.

Remarks on this clonotype: Given a much more abundant clone one base away, this may be a read error. The chain recombines TRBV4-1 with TRBJ2-3; 9 bases are shared with TRBD2. The CDR3 is 16 amino acids. Germline CDR1 and CDR2: MGHRA and YSYEKL. The CDR3 is CANSQGLAGGADTQYF. The CDR3 DNA follows: TGCGCCAACAGCCAAGGTCTGGCGGGAGGGGCAGATACGCAGTATTTT.

The sample holds many counts of this clonotype. The rearrangement links TRBV9 to TRBJ2-5; 8 bases map to TRBD2. This CDR3 region has 14 residues. CDR1 and CDR2 (germline): SGDLS, YYNGEE. Germline trimming cut 3 bases from V and 5 bases from J; bases unmatched to any gene: 6. In DNA, the CDR3 is TGTGCCAGCAGCGCCGGACTAGCTACCGAGACCCAGTACTTC. It translates to CASSAGLATETQYF.

Many counts were recorded for this clonotype. The chain has TRBV29-1 and TRBJ2-3; TRBD2 matches 13 bases. Trimming took 1 base from V and 2 from J; bases not matched to a gene: 3. Germline CDR1 reads SQVTM; CDR2 reads ANQGSEA. The length of the CDR3 is 16 residues. For the CDR3, the DNA is TGCAGCGTTGAAGGGGGACTAGCGGGAACCACAGATACGCAGTATTTT. It translates to CSVEGGLAGTTDTQYF.

Judged by abundance, this clonotype is medium-sized. The chain combines TRBV6-5 with TRBJ2-3; 7 nucleotides agree with TRBD2. CDR1 MNHEY and CDR2 SVGAGI come from the germline V gene. The CDR3 runs to 11 residues. The V gene end was trimmed by 6 bases and the J gene end by 9 bases; junction bases not matched to a gene: 3. CDR3 protein: CASSPGGTQYF. CDR3 DNA: TGTGCCAGCAGCCCGGGAGGCACGCAGTATTTT.

This clonotype was recorded many times. This chain uses TRBV7-9 with TRBJ2-7, with D uncertain. Germline CDR1 is SEHNR and CDR2 is FQNEAQ (reference sequence). With 5 bases removed from V and 2 bases from J, the gap between germline ends came to 13 bases. The CDR3 has 14 residues. CDR3 region: CASSPGASAYEQYF. As DNA, the CDR3 is TGTGCCAGCAGCCCCGGTGCGTCTGCCTACGAGCAGTACTTC.

This clonotype is medium-sized (0.01 to 0.1%) by share. The gene calls are TRBV15 and TRBJ2-4, with 10 bases identical to TRBD1. J lost 3 bases, V lost 5 bases, and 4 bases had no gene match. Germline CDR1 LNHNV, CDR2 YYDKDF (reference sequence). There are 15 residues in the CDR3. The CDR3 sequence: CATSEDRGVKNIQYF. CDR3 nucleotides: TGTGCCACCAGCGAGGACAGGGGGGTCAAAAACATTCAGTACTTC.

The table lists this clonotype with many counts. The chain carries TRBV24-1 and TRBJ2-3; perhaps TRBD1 as D (6 bases). Trimming left V 2 bases short and J 0 bases short, with 14 bases between. The V gene's germline CDR1 is KGHDR and CDR2 SFDVKD. The CDR3 extends over 17 amino acids. CDR3 nucleotides: TGTGCCACCAGTGATTCCCGGGGCAGGGGAAGCACAGATACGCAGTATTTT. Its translation is CATSDSRGRGSTDTQYF.

This clonotype qualifies as medium-sized (0.01 to 0.1%). The chain employs TRBV5-5 and TRBJ2-1, with D possibly being TRBD2 (6 bases). The germline V gene encodes CDR1 SGHKS and CDR2 YYEKEE (reference sequence). The CDR3 loop spans 17 amino acids. V was shortened by 2 bases and J by 5 bases, with 20 bases between the two germline ends. The CDR3 DNA sequence: TGTGCCAGCAGCTTCCGGGTGGCGGGAAGGTCCGACAATGAGCAGTTCTTC. The encoded protein is CASSFRVAGRSDNEQFF.

In the case of this clonotype: This may come from a read error, since a much larger clone is one base off. The V and J genes are TRBV7-2 and TRBJ2-3; 8 bases agree with TRBD2. This CDR3 contains 16 residues. Germline V gene sequence: CDR1 SGHTA, CDR2 FQGNSA. After removal of 6 bases from V and 2 bases from J, the junction contained 10 bases not matched to a gene. The CDR3 bases are TGTGCCAGCAGTCAACTAGCGGAAGGCCTCACAGATACGCAGTATTTT. Amino acids: CASSQLAEGLTDTQYF. The whole variable domain, remainder taken from reference TRBV7-2 and TRBJ2-3, is GAGVSQSPSNKVTEKGKDVELRCDPISGHTALYWYRQSLGQGLEFLIYFQGNSAPDKSGLPSDRFSAERTGGSVSTLTIQRTQQEDSAVYLCASSQLAEGLTDTQYFGPGTRLTVL.

This clonotype is medium-sized in the sample. J is TRBJ1-2 and V is TRBV12-3 or TRBV12-4; D remains unclear. The V gene lost 5 bases and the J gene lost 8 bases, with 15 bases spanning the gap. CDR3 length: 13 residues. CDR3 in DNA: TGTGCCAGCAGTCACCCGGGGTCGGGCGGCTACACCTTC. It specifies CASSHPGSGGYTF.

By proportion, this clonotype is medium-sized. CDR3 DNA sequence: TGCGCCAGCAGCTTGGAAGGGCGGAGGGATGAGCAGTTCTTC. Translated, it gives CASSLEGRRDEQFF. The V gene is TRBV5-1, the J gene TRBJ2-1; D is possibly TRBD2 (6 bases). The CDR3 has 14 amino acids. V was clipped by 0 bases and J by 8 bases, with 12 bases between them. CDR1 SGHRS and CDR2 YFSETQ come from the germline V gene. The full variable domain, in which reference TRBV5-1 and TRBJ2-1 provide the parts outside the CDR3, is KAGVTQTPRYLIKTRGQQVTLSCSPISGHRSVSWYQQTPGQGLQFLFEYFSETQRNKGNFPGRFSGRQFSNSRSEMNVSTLELGDSALYLCASSLEGRRDEQFFGPGTRLTVL.

This clonotype is termed medium-sized. The J gene is TRBJ1-5, the V gene TRBV2; D call uncertain. The CDR3 length is 15 residues. Germline V gives CDR1 SNHLY, CDR2 FYNNEI. V dropped 5 bases and J dropped 1 base, with 12 bases sitting between them. The CDR3 loop is CASSPSMGSNQPQHF. The CDR3 nucleotides read TGTGCCAGCAGTCCCTCGATGGGGAGCAATCAGCCCCAGCATTTT. Full variable domain (rest looked up from reference TRBV2 and TRBJ1-5): EPEVTQTPSHQVTQMGQEVILRCVPISNHLYFYWYRQILGQKVEFLVSFYNNEISEKSEIFDDQFSVERPDGSNFTLKIRSTKLEDSAMYFCASSPSMGSNQPQHFGDGTRLSIL.

Relative to its sample, this clonotype is medium-sized. This chain connects TRBV20-1 to TRBJ1-4, with 8 bases matching TRBD1. With 6 bases clipped from V and 8 bases from J, the junction kept 8 bases outside the gene matches. Germline CDR1 and CDR2: DFQATT and SNEGSKA (reference sequence). This CDR3 spans 13 amino acids. The CDR3 is CSAVRGRDEKLFF. The CDR3 DNA sequence: TGCAGTGCGGTCAGGGGGCGCGACGAAAAACTGTTTTTT.

This clonotype is medium-sized (0.01 to 0.1%) within its sample. This rearrangement joins TRBV13 to TRBJ2-3; TRBD2 aligns across 7 bases. This CDR3 comprises 17 residues. CDR1 and CDR2 from the germline V gene are PRHDT and FYEKMQ (reference sequence). J lost 1 base, V lost 0 bases, and 7 bases had no gene match. The DNA of the CDR3 is TGTGCCAGCAGCTTAGGCCAAGGGACTAAACGCACAGATACGCAGTATTTT. The encoded protein is CASSLGQGTKRTDTQYF.

A remark on this clonotype: A much larger clonotype is one base distant, so this may be a read error. This chain uses TRBV11-3 with TRBJ2-7; D call uncertain. The CDR3 loop spans 14 amino acids. Germline V CDR1 and CDR2: SGHNT, YENEEA. V shed 3 bases and J shed 1 base, with 10 bases lying between them. CDR3 sequence: CASSFGWESYEQYF. Written as DNA, the CDR3 is TGTGCCAGCAGCTTCGGGTGGGAATCCTACGAGCAGTACTTC.

By sample share, this clonotype is medium-sized. This chain joins TRBV20-1 and TRBJ2-4, with a tentative D call TRBD2 (6 bases). The germline V gene has CDR1 DFQATT and CDR2 SNEGSKA (reference sequence). The CDR3 covers 17 residues. Deletions cut 6 bases from V and 0 bases from J, with 21 bases between. The CDR3 DNA reads as TGCAGTGCCTTCGGAGAGGGACTCACTCTAGCCAAAAACATTCAGTACTTC. Its translation is CSAFGEGLTLAKNIQYF.

Regarding this clonotype: This may come from a read error, since a much larger clone is one base off. J is TRBJ2-1 and V is TRBV28; D might be TRBD2 (6 bases). The CDR3 runs to 13 residues. The germline CDR1 and CDR2 sequences are MDHEN and SYDVKM. The CDR3 region is CTSILGGRGEQFF. CDR3 DNA sequence: TGTACCAGCATCCTCGGGGGTCGGGGTGAGCAGTTCTTC.